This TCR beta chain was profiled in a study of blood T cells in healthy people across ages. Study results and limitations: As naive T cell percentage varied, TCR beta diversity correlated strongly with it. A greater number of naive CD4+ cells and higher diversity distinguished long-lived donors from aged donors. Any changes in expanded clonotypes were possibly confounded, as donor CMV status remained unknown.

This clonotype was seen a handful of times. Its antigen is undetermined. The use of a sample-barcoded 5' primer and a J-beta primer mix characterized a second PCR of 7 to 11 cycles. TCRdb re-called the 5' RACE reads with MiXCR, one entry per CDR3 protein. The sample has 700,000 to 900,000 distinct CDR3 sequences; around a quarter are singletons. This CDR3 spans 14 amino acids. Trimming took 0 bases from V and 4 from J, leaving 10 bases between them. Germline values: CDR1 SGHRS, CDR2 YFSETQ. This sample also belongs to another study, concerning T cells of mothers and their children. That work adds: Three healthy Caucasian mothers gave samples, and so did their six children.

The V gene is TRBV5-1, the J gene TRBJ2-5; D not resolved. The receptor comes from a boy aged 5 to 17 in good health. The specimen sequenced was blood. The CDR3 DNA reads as TGCGCCAGCAGCTTGGACACCGCCGGAGAGACCCAGTACTTC. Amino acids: CASSLDTAGETQYF.